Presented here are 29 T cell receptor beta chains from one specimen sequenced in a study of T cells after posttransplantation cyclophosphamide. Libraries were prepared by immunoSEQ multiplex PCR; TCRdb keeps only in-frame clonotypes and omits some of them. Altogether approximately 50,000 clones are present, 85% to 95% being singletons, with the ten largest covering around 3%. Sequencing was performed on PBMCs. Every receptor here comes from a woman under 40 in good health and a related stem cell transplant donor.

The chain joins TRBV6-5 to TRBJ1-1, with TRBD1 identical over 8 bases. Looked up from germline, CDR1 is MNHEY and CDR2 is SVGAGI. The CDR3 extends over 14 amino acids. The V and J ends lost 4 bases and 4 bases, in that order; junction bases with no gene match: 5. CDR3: CASSSSQGGTEAFF. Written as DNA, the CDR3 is TGTGCCAGCAGTTCATCACAGGGGGGCACTGAAGCTTTCTTT.

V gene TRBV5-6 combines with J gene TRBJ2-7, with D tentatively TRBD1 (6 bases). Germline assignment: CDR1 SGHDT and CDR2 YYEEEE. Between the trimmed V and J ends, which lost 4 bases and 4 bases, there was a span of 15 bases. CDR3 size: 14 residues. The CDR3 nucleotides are TGTGCCAGCAGCCCAGGACAGAGATCTTACGAGCAGTACTTC. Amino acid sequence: CASSPGQRSYEQYF.

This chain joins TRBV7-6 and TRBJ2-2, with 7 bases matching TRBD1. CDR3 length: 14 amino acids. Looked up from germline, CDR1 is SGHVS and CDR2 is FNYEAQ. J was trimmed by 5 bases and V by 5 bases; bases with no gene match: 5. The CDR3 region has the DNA TGTGCCAGCAGCGCCGACAGGGCGACCGGGGAGCTGTTTTTT. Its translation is CASSADRATGELFF.

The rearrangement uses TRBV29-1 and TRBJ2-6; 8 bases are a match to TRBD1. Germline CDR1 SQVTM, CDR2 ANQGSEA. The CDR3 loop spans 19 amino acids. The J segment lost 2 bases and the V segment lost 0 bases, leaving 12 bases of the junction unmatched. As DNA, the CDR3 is TGCAGCGTTGAAGATCGTTGCAGGGGGCGGGAACCTGGGGCCAACGTCCTGACTTTC. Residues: CSVEDRCRGREPGANVLTF.

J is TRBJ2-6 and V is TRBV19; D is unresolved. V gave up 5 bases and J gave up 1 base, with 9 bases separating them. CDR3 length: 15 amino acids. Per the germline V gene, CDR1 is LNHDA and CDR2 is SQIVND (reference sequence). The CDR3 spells CASSEQNSGANVLTF. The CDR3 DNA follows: TGTGCCAGTAGTGAACAGAATTCTGGGGCCAACGTCCTGACTTTC.

The CDR3 nucleotides read TGTGCCAGCAGCCCGGGACAGGGCTTGCACCAGCCCCAGCATTTT. Amino acids: CASSPGQGLHQPQHF. The V gene is TRBV5-4, the J gene TRBJ1-5; 9 bases are shared with TRBD1. Per the germline V gene, CDR1 is SGHNT and CDR2 is YYREEE (reference sequence). The CDR3 sequence is 15 residues long. V shed 4 bases and J 7 bases; nucleotides not matched to a gene: 9.

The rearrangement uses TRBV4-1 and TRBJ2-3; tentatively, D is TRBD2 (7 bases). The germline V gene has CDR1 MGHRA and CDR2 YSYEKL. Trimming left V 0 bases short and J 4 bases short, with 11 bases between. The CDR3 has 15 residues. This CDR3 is CASSQDRGAPDTQYF. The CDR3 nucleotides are TGCGCCAGCAGCCAAGACCGGGGGGCTCCAGATACGCAGTATTTT.

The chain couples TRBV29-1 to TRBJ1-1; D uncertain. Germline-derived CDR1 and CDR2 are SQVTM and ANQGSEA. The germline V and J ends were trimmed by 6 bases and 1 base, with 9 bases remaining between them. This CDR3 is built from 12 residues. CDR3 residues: CSVSHSNTEAFF. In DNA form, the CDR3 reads TGCAGCGTGTCCCATTCGAACACTGAAGCTTTCTTT.

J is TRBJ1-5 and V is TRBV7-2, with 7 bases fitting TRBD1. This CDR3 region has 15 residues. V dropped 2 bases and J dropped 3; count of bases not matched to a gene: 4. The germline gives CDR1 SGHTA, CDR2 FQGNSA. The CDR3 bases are TGTGCCAGCAGCTTACGGGACAGATACAATCAGCCCCAGCATTTT. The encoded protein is CASSLRDRYNQPQHF.

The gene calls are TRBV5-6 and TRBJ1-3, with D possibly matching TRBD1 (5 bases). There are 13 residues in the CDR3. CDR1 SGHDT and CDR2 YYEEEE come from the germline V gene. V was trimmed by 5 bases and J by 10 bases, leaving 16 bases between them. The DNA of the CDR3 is TGTGCCAGCAGTCCCAGGGCTGGAAGGACCATATATTTT. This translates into CASSPRAGRTIYF.

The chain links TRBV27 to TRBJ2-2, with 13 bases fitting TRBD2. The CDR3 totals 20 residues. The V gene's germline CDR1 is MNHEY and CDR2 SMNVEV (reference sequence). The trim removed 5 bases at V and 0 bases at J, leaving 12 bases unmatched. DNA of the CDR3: TGTGCCAGCAGTCCTACATCCGGGACTAGCGGGGCGTCGAACACCGGGGAGCTGTTTTTT. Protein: CASSPTSGTSGASNTGELFF.

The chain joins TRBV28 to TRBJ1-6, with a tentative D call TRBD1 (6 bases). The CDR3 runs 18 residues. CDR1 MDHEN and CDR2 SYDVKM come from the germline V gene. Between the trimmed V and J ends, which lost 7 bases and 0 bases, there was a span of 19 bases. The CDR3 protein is CASTSPRTAGSYNSPLHF. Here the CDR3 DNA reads TGTGCCAGCACCAGCCCTCGGACAGCCGGCTCCTATAATTCACCCCTCCACTTT.

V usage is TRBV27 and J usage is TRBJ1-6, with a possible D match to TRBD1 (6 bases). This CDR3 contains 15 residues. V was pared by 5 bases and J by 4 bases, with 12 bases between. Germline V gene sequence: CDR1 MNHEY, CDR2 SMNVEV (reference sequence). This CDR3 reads CASSRGGGYNSPLHF. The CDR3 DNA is TGTGCCAGCAGTAGGGGAGGGGGTTATAATTCACCCCTCCACTTT.

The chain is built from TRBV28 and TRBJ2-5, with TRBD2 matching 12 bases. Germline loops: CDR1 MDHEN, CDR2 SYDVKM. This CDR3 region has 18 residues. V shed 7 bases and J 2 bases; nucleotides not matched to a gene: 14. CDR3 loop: CASTKPGKTSGGQETQYF. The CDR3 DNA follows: TGTGCCAGCACCAAACCAGGGAAGACTAGCGGGGGACAAGAGACCCAGTACTTC.

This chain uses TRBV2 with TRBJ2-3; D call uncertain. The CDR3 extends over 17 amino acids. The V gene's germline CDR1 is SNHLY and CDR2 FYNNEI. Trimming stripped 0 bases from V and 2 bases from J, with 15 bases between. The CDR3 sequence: CASSEALLGSHTDTQYF. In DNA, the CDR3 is TGTGCCAGCAGTGAAGCGCTTCTGGGCTCCCACACAGATACGCAGTATTTT.

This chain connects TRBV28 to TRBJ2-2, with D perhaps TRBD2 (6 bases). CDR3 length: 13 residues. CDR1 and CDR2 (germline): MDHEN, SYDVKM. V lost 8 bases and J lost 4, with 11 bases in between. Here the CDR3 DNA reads TGTGCCAGCTCCATAGCGGCCACCGGGGAGCTGTTTTTT. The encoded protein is CASSIAATGELFF.

In nucleotides, the CDR3 is TGTGCCAGCAGCCCGGGTGGGGCAGTGGCTTTCTTT. This sequence encodes CASSPGGAVAFF. V is TRBV5-8 and J is TRBJ1-1; D is possibly TRBD1 (5 bases). V gave up 4 bases and J gave up 11 bases, with 15 bases separating them. CDR1 and CDR2 (germline): SGHTS, YDEGEE. The CDR3 length is 12 residues.

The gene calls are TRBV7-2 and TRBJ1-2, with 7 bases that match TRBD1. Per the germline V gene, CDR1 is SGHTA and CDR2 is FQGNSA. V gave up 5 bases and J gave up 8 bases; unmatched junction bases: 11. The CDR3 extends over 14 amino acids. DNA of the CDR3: TGTGCCAGCAGCACTCCAGGGGGACCGGGGGGCTACACCTTC. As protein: CASSTPGGPGGYTF.

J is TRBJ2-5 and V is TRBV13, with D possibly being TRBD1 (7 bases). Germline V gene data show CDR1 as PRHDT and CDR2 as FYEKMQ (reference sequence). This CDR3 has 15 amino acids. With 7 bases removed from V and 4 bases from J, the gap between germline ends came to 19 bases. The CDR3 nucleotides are TGTGCCAGCACCGCCCTTGGGCAGGGGGGAGAGACCCAGTACTTC. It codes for CASTALGQGGETQYF.

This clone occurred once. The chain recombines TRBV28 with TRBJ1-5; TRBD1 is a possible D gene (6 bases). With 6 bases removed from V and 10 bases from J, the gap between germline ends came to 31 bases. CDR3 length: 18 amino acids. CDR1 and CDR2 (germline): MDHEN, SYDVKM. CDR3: CASRTDSLTLAIRRPQHF. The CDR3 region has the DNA TGTGCCAGCAGAACGGACAGTCTTACCTTAGCAATCAGAAGACCCCAGCATTTT. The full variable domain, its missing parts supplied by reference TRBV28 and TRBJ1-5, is DVKVTQSSRYLVKRTGEKVFLECVQDMDHENMFWYRQDPGLGLRLIYFSYDVKMKEKGDIPEGYSVSREKKERFSLILESASTNQTSMYLCASRTDSLTLAIRRPQHFGDGTRLSIL.

As DNA, the CDR3 is TGTGCCAGCAGCTTAGCGCGACAGGGGGCGGGCGGCTACACCTTC. It codes for CASSLARQGAGGYTF. This rearrangement joins TRBV7-9 to TRBJ1-2; 10 bases are a match to TRBD1. From germline, CDR1 is SEHNR and CDR2 FQNEAQ (reference sequence). Trimming removed 0 bases from V and 8 bases from J; junction bases left unmatched: 6. The CDR3 has 15 amino acids. The complete variable domain, with remaining parts taken from reference TRBV7-9 and TRBJ1-2, reads DTGVSQNPRHKITKRGQNVTFRCDPISEHNRLYWYRQTLGQGPEFLTYFQNEAQLEKSRLLSDRFSAERPKGSFSTLEIQRTEQGDSAMYLCASSLARQGAGGYTFGSGTRLTVV.

CDR3 sequence (DNA): TGTGCCATCAGCGAGGACAGCTACGAGCAGTACTTC. Protein product: CAISEDSYEQYF. The chain links TRBV10-3 to TRBJ2-7, with D tentatively TRBD1 (6 bases). V was trimmed by 6 bases and J by 3 bases, leaving 9 bases between them. The CDR3 runs to 12 residues. Per germline, CDR1 ENHRY and CDR2 SYGVKD.

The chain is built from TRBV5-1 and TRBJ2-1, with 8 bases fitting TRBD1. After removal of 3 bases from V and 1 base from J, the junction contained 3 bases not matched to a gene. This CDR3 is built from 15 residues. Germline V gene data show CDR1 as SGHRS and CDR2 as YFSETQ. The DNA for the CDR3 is TGCGCCAGCAGCTCCGACAGGGGTTCCTACAATGAGCAGTTCTTC. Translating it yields CASSSDRGSYNEQFF.

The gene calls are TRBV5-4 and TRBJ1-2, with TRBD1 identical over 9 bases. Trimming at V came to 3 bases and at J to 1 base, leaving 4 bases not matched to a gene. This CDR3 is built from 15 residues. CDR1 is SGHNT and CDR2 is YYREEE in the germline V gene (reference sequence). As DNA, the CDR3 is TGTGCCAGCAGCTCCGGGACAGGGTTTAACTATGGCTACACCTTC. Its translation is CASSSGTGFNYGYTF.

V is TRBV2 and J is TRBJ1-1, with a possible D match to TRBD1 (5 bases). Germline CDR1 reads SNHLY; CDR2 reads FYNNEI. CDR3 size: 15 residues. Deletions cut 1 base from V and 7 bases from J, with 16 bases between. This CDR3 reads CASSEDPGMELEAFF. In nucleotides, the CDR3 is TGTGCCAGCAGTGAAGATCCAGGGATGGAGCTTGAAGCTTTCTTT.

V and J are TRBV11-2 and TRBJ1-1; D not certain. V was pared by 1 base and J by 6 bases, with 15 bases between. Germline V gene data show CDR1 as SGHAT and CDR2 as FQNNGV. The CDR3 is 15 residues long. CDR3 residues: CASSLVGPGKAEAFF. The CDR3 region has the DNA TGTGCCAGCAGCTTAGTAGGTCCGGGGAAAGCTGAAGCTTTCTTT.

CDR3 in amino acids: CASSRMGQGYTGELFF. CDR3 DNA: TGTGCCAGCAGCCGTATGGGACAGGGGTACACCGGGGAGCTGTTTTTT. The chain has TRBV6-6 and TRBJ2-2; 10 bases match TRBD1. CDR3 size: 16 residues. The germline gives CDR1 MNHNY, CDR2 SVGAGI (reference sequence). The V gene end was trimmed by 6 bases and the J gene end by 3 bases; junction bases not matched to a gene: 7.

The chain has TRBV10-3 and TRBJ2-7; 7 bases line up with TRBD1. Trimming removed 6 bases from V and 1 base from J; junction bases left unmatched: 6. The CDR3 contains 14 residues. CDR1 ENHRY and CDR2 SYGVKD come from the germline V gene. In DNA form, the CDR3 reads TGTGCCATCAGGGGGGACAGAATGTCCTACGAGCAGTACTTC. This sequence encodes CAIRGDRMSYEQYF.

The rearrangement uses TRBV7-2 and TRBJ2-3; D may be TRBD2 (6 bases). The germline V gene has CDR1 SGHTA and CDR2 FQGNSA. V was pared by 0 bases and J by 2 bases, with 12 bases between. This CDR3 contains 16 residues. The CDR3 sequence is CASSLAGPSATDTQYF. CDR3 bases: TGTGCCAGCAGCTTAGCCGGGCCTAGCGCCACAGATACGCAGTATTTT. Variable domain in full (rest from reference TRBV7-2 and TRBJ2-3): GAGVSQSPSNKVTEKGKDVELRCDPISGHTALYWYRQSLGQGLEFLIYFQGNSAPDKSGLPSDRFSAERTGGSVSTLTIQRTQQEDSAVYLCASSLAGPSATDTQYFGPGTRLTVL.